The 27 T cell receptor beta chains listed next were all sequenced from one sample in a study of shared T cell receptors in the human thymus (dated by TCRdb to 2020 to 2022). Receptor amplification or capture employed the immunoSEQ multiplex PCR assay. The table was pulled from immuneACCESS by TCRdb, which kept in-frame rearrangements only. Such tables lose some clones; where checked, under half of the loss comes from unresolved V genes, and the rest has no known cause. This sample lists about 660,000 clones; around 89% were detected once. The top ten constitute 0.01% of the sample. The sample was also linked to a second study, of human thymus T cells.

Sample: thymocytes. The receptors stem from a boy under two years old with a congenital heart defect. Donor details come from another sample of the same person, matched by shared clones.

The CDR3 spells CASSLYAGGLFYEQYF. CDR3 bases: TGCGCCAGCAGCTTGTACGCGGGAGGACTCTTCTACGAGCAGTACTTC. The chain links TRBV5-1 to TRBJ2-7; 8 bases match TRBD2. Germline V gives CDR1 SGHRS, CDR2 YFSETQ. The length of the CDR3 is 16 residues. The junction had 9 bases not matched to a gene; V was cut back by 1 base and J by 3 bases.

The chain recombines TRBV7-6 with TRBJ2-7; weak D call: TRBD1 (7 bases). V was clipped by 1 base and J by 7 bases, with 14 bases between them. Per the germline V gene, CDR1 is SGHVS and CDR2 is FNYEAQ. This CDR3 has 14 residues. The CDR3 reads CASSLETRGREQYF. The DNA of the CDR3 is TGTGCCAGCAGCTTAGAAACCAGGGGGAGGGAGCAGTACTTC.

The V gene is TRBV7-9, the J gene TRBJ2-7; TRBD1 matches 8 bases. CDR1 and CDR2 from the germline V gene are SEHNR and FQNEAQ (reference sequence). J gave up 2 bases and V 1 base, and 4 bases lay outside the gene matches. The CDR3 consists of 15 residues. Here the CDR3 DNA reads TGTGCCAGCAGCTTAGAGGAGGGACAGGCCTACGAGCAGTACTTC. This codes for CASSLEEGQAYEQYF.

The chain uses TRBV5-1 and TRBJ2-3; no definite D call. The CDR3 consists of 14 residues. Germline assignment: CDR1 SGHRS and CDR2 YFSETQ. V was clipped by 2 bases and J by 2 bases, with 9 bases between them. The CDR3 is CASSFRRNTDTQYF. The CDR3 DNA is TGCGCCAGCAGCTTCCGGCGGAACACAGATACGCAGTATTTT. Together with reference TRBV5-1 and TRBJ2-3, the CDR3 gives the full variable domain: KAGVTQTPRYLIKTRGQQVTLSCSPISGHRSVSWYQQTPGQGLQFLFEYFSETQRNKGNFPGRFSGRQFSNSRSEMNVSTLELGDSALYLCASSFRRNTDTQYFGPGTRLTVL.

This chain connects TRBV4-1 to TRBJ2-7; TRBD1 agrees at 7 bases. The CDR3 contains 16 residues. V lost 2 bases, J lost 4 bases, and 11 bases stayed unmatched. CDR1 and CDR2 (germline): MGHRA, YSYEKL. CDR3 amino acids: CASSQIEPQGNYEQYF. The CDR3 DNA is TGCGCCAGCAGCCAAATCGAACCACAGGGGAATTACGAGCAGTACTTC.

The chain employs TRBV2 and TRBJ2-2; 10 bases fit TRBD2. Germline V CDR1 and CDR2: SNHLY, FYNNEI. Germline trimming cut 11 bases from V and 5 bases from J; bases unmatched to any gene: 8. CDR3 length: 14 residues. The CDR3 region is CAGSGRPGTGELFF. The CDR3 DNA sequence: TGTGCCGGTAGCGGGAGGCCGGGGACCGGGGAGCTGTTTTTT.

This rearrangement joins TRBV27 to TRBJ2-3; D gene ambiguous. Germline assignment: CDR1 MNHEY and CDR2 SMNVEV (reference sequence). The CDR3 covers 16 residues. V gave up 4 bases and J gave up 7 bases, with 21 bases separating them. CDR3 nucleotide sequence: TGTGCCAGCAGTTCCTATCAAGAAGAAACTTCCTATACGCAGTATTTT. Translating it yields CASSSYQEETSYTQYF.

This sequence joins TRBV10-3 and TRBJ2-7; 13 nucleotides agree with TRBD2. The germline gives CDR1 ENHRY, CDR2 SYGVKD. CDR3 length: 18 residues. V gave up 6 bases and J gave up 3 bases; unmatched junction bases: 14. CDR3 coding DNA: TGTGCCATCAGCCCGACTAGCGGGAGGTCCGTGTTAGACTACGAGCAGTACTTC. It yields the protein CAISPTSGRSVLDYEQYF.

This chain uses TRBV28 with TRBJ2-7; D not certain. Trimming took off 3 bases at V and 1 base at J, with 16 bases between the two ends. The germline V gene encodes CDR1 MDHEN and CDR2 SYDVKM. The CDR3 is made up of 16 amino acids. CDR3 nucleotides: TGTGCCAGCAGTTTCCCACCCCTCAAACGGTCCTACGAGCAGTACTTC. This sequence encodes CASSFPPLKRSYEQYF. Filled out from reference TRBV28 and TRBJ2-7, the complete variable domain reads DVKVTQSSRYLVKRTGEKVFLECVQDMDHENMFWYRQDPGLGLRLIYFSYDVKMKEKGDIPEGYSVSREKKERFSLILESASTNQTSMYLCASSFPPLKRSYEQYFGPGTRLTVT.

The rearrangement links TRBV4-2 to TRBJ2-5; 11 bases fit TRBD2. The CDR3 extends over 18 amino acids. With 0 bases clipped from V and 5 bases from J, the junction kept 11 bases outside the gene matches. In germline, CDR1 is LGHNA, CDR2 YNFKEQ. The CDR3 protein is CASSQEDTASGRWETQYF. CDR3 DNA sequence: TGTGCCAGCAGCCAAGAAGACACGGCTAGCGGGAGGTGGGAGACCCAGTACTTC.

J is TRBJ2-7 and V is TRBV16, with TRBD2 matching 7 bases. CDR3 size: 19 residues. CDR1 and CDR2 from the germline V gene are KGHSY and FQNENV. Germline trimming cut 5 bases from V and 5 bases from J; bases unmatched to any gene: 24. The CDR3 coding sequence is TGTGCCAGCAGCTCTCTCCGCCTAGCGGCCCCCTCAGGAGGCCACGAGCAGTACTTC. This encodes CASSSLRLAAPSGGHEQYF.

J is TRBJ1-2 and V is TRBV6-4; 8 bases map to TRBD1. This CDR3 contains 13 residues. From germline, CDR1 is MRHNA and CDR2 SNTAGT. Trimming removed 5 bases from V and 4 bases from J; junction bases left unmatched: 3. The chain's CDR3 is CASSSGGSYGYTF. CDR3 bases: TGTGCCAGCAGTTCAGGGGGCTCCTATGGCTACACCTTC.

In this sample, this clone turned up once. The CDR3 nucleotides are TGTGCCTCAAGACCAGCGGGCGGGGCCTACAATGAGCAGTTCTTC. Protein: CASRPAGGAYNEQFF. This chain joins TRBV2 and TRBJ2-1; a weak D match, TRBD2 (6 bases). Germline CDR1 reads SNHLY; CDR2 reads FYNNEI. V lost 11 bases and J 2 bases, leaving 19 bases between the germline ends. This CDR3 comprises 15 residues.

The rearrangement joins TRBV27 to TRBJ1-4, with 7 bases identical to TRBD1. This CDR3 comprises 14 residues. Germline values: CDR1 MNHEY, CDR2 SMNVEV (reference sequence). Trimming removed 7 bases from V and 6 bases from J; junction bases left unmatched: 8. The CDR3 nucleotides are TGTGCCAGCAAACCCAGGGGGACCGATGAAAAACTGTTTTTT. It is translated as CASKPRGTDEKLFF. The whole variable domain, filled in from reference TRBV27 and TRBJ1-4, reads EAQVTQNPRYLITVTGKKLTVTCSQNMNHEYMSWYRQDPGLGLRQIYYSMNVEVTDKGDVPEGYKVSRKEKRNFPLILESPSPNQTSLYFCASKPRGTDEKLFFGSGTQLSVL.

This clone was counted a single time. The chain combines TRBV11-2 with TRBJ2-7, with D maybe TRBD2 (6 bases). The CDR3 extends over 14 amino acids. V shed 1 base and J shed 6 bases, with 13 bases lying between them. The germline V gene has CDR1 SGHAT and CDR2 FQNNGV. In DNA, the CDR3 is TGTGCCAGCAGCTTAGTTTTCCGGGAGCCCGAGCAGTACTTC. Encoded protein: CASSLVFREPEQYF.

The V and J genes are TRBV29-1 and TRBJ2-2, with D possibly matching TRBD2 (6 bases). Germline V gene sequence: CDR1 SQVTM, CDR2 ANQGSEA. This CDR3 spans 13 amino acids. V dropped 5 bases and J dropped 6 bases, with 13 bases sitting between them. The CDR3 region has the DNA TGCAGCGTTTGGAGGGAGGACGCCGGGGAGCTGTTTTTT. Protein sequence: CSVWREDAGELFF.

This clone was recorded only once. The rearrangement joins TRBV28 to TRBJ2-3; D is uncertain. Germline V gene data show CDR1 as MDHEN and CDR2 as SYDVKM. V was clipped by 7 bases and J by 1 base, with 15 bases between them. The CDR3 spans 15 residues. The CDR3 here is CASTPSRWGTDTQYF. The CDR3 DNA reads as TGTGCCAGCACCCCAAGCAGGTGGGGCACAGATACGCAGTATTTT.

CDR3 in DNA: TGCGCCAGCAGCTTGTGTGGAGACCCGGGACTAGCGGTACTTGATACGCAGTATTTT. Translating it yields CASSLCGDPGLAVLDTQYF. This chain connects TRBV5-1 to TRBJ2-3; 11 nucleotides align to TRBD2. The CDR3 loop spans 19 amino acids. Germline trimming cut 1 base from V and 6 bases from J; bases unmatched to any gene: 16. The germline V gene encodes CDR1 SGHRS and CDR2 YFSETQ. The complete variable domain, with remaining parts taken from reference TRBV5-1 and TRBJ2-3, reads KAGVTQTPRYLIKTRGQQVTLSCSPISGHRSVSWYQQTPGQGLQFLFEYFSETQRNKGNFPGRFSGRQFSNSRSEMNVSTLELGDSALYLCASSLCGDPGLAVLDTQYFGPGTRLTVL.

For the CDR3, the DNA is TGCGCCAGCAGCCAGGCTGATCCCAGCGGGAGGGGCCAAGAGACCCAGTACTTC. Amino acids: CASSQADPSGRGQETQYF. The genes are TRBV4-1 and TRBJ2-5; 10 bases line up with TRBD2. V lost 3 bases to trimming and J lost 1 base; unmatched junction nucleotides: 11. Germline V CDR1 and CDR2: MGHRA, YSYEKL. This CDR3 has 18 amino acids.

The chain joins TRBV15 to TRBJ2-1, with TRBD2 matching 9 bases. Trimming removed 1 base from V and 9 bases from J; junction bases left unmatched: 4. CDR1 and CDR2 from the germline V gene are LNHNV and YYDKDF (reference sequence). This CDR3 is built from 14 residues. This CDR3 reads CATSRVGLALEQFF. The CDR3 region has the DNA TGTGCCACCAGCAGAGTGGGACTAGCACTTGAGCAGTTCTTC.

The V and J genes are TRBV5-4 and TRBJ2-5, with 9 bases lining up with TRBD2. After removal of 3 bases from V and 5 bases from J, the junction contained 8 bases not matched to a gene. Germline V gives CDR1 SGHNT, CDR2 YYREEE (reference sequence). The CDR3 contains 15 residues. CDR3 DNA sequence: TGTGCCAGCAGCTACATCGGACTAGCGATGGAGACCCAGTACTTC. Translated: CASSYIGLAMETQYF.

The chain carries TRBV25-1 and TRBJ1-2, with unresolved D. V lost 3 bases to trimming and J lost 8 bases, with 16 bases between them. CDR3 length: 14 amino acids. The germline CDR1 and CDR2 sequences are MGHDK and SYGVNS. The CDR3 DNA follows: TGTGCCAGCAGTGAGTTCGAGACACCTCGGGGCTACACCTTC. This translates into CASSEFETPRGYTF.

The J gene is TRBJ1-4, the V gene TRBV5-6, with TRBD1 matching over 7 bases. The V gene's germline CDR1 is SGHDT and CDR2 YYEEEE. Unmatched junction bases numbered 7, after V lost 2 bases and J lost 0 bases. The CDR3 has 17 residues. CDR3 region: CASSFGGTEATNEKLFF. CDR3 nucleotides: TGTGCCAGCAGCTTTGGGGGGACAGAGGCAACTAATGAAAAACTGTTTTTT.

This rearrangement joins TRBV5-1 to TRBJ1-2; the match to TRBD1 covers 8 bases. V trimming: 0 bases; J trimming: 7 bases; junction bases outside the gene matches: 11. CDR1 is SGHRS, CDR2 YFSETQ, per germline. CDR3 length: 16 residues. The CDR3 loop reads CASSLGGARGLIGYTF. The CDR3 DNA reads TGCGCCAGCAGCTTGGGAGGGGCCAGGGGGCTAATTGGCTACACCTTC.

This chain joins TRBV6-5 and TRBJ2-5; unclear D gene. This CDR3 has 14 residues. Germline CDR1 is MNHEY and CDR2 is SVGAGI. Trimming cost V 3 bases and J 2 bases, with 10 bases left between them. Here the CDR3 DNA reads TGTGCCAGCAGTTATCTTGGCAGACAAGAGACCCAGTACTTC. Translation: CASSYLGRQETQYF.

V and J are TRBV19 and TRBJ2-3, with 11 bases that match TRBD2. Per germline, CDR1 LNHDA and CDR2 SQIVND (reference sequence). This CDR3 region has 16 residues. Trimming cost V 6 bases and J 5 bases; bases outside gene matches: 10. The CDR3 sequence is CASSGTSGGVGDTQYF. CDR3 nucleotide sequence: TGTGCCAGTAGCGGGACTAGCGGTGGAGTAGGAGATACGCAGTATTTT.

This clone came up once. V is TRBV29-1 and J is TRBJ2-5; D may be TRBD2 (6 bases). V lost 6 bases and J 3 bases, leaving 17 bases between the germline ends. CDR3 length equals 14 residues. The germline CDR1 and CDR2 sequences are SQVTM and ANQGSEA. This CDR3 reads CSVRAEGWEETQYF. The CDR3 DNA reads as TGCAGCGTCCGGGCGGAGGGCTGGGAAGAGACCCAGTACTTC. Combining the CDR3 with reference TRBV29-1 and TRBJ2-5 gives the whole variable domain SAVISQKPSRDICQRGTSLTIQCQVDSQVTMMFWYRQQPGQSLTLIATANQGSEATYESGFVIDKFPISRPNLTFSTLTVSNMSPEDSSIYLCSVRAEGWEETQYFGPGTRLLVL.